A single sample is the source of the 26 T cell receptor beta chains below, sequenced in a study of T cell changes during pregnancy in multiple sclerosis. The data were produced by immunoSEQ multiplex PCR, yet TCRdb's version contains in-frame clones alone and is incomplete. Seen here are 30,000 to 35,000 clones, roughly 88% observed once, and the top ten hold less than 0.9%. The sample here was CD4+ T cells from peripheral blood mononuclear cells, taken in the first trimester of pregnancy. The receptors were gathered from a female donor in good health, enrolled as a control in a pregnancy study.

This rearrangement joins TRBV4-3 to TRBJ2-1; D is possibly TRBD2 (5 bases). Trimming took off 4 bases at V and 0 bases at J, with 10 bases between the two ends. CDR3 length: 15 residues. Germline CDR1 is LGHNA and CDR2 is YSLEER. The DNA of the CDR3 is TGCGCCAGCAGCCCGCTTGGGAGCTCCTACAATGAGCAGTTCTTC. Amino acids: CASSPLGSSYNEQFF.

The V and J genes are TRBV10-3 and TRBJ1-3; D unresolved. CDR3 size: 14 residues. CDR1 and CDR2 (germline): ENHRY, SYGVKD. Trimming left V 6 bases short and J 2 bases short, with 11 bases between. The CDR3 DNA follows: TGTGCCATCAGCGGAGACTCCCCTGGAAACACCATATATTTT. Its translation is CAISGDSPGNTIYF.

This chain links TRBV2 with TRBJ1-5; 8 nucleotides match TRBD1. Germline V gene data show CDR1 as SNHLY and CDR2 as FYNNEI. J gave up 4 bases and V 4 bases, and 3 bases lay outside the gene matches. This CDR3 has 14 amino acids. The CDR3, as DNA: TGTGCCAGCAGTGGGACAGGGCGGAATCAGCCCCAGCATTTT. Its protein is CASSGTGRNQPQHF. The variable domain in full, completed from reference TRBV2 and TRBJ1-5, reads EPEVTQTPSHQVTQMGQEVILRCVPISNHLYFYWYRQILGQKVEFLVSFYNNEISEKSEIFDDQFSVERPDGSNFTLKIRSTKLEDSAMYFCASSGTGRNQPQHFGDGTRLSIL.

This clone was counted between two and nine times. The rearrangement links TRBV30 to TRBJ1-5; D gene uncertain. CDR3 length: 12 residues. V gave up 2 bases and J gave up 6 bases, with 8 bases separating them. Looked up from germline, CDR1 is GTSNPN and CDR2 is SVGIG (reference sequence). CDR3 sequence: CAWSTRAQPQHF. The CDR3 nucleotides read TGTGCCTGGAGTACTAGGGCTCAGCCCCAGCATTTT.

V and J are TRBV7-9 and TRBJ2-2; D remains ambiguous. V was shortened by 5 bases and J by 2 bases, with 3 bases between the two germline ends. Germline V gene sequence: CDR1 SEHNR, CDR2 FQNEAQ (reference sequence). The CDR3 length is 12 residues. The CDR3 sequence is CASSPNTGELFF. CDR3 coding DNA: TGTGCCAGCAGCCCTAACACCGGGGAGCTGTTTTTT.

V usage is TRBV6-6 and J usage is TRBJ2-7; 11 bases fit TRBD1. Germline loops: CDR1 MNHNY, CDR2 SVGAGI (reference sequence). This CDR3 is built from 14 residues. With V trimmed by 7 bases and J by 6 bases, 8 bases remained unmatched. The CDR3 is CASKDRTGGTEQYF. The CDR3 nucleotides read TGTGCCAGCAAGGACCGGACAGGGGGCACCGAGCAGTACTTC.

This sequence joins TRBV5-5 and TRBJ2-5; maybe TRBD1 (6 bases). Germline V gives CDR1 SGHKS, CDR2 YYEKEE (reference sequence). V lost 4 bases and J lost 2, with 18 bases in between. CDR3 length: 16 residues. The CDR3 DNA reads TGTGCCAGCAGCCCAAGCCCTGGGACATTGCAAGAGACCCAGTACTTC. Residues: CASSPSPGTLQETQYF.

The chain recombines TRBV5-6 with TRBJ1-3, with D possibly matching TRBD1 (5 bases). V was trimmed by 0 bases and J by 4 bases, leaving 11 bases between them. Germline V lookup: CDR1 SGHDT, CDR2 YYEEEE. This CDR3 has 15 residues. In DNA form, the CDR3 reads TGTGCCAGCAGCTTGGACAGGTCGTGGGGAAACACCATATATTTT. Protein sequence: CASSLDRSWGNTIYF.

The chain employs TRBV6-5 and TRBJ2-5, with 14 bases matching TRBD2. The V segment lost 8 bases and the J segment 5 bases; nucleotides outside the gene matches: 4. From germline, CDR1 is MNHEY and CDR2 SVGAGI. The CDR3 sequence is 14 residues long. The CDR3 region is CASGLAGGGETQYF. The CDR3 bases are TGTGCCAGCGGACTAGCGGGGGGTGGGGAGACCCAGTACTTC.

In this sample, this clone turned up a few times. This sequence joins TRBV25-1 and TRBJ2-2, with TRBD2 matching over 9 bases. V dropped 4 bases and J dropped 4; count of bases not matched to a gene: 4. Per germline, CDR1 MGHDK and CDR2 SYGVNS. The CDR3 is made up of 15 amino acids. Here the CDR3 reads CASSGSGGSTGELFF. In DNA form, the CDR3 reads TGTGCCAGCAGTGGCAGCGGGGGGAGCACCGGGGAGCTGTTTTTT. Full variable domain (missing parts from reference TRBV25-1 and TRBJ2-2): EADIYQTPRYLVIGTGKKITLECSQTMGHDKMYWYQQDPGMELHLIHYSYGVNSTEKGDLSSESTVSRIRTEHFPLTLESARPSHTSQYLCASSGSGGSTGELFFGEGSRLTVL.

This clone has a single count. The CDR3 reads CASSQDPGPYEQYF. DNA for the CDR3: TGCGCCAGCAGCCAAGATCCAGGTCCCTACGAGCAGTACTTC. The rearrangement uses TRBV4-1 and TRBJ2-7; no firm D call. This CDR3 spans 14 amino acids. The germline V gene has CDR1 MGHRA and CDR2 YSYEKL. V lost 0 bases and J lost 2, with 8 bases in between.

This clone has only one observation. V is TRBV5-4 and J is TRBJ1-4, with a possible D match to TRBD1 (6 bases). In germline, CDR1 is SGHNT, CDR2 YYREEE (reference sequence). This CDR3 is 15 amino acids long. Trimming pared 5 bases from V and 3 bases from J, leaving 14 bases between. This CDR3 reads CASRPDRKSNEKLFF. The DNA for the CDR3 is TGTGCCAGCAGACCAGACAGGAAATCTAATGAAAAACTGTTTTTT.

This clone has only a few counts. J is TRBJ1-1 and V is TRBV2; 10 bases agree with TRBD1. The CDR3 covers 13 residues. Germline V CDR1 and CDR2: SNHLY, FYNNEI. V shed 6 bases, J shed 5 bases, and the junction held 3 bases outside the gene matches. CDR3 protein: CASSRTGGTEAFF. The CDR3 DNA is TGTGCCAGCAGCAGGACAGGGGGGACTGAAGCTTTCTTT.

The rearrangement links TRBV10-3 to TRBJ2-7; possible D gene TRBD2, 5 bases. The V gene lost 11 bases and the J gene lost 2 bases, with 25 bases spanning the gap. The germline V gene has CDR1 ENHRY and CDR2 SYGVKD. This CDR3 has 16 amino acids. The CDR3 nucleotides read TGTGCCGCCAAGGCTAGCCAACTAAACAAAACCTACGAGCAGTACTTC. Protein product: CAAKASQLNKTYEQYF.

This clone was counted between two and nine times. The CDR3 reads CASSLGAGAPGDTQYF. The DNA for the CDR3 is TGTGCCAGCAGCTTAGGAGCGGGGGCCCCGGGAGATACGCAGTATTTT. The rearrangement uses TRBV7-9 and TRBJ2-3; 8 bases fit TRBD2. With 1 base clipped from V and 5 bases from J, the junction kept 8 bases outside the gene matches. The CDR3 has 16 residues. Germline V gene data show CDR1 as SEHNR and CDR2 as FQNEAQ (reference sequence).

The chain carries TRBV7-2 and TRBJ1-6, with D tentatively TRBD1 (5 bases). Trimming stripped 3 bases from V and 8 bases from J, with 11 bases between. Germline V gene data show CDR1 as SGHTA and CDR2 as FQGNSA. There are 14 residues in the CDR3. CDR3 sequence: CASSFPGYDSPLHF. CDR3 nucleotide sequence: TGTGCCAGCAGCTTCCCAGGGTATGATTCACCCCTCCACTTT.

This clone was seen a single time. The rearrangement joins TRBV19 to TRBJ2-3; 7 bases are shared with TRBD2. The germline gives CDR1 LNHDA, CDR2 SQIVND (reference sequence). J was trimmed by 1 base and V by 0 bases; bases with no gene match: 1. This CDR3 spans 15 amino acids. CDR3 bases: TGTGCCAGTAGTATAGATACTAGCGGCACAGATACGCAGTATTTT. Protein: CASSIDTSGTDTQYF.

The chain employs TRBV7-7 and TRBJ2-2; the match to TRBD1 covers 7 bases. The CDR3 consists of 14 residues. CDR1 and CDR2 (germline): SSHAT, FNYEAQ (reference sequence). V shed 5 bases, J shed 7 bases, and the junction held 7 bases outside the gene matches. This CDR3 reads CASSREGAIGELFF. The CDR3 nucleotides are TGTGCCAGCAGCCGAGAGGGGGCGATCGGGGAGCTGTTTTTT.

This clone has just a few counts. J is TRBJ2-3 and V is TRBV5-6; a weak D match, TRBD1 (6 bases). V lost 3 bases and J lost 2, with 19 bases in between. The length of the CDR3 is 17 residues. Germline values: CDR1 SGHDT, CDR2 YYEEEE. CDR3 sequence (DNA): TGTGCCAGCAGCTCCATCACTTCACAGGGTTTCACAGATACGCAGTATTTT. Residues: CASSSITSQGFTDTQYF.

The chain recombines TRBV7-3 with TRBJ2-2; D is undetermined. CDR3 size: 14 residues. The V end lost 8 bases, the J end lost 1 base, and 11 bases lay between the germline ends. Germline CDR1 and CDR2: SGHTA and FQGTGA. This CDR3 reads CASLAHENTGELFF. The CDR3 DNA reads TGTGCCAGCTTGGCCCATGAGAACACCGGGGAGCTGTTTTTT.

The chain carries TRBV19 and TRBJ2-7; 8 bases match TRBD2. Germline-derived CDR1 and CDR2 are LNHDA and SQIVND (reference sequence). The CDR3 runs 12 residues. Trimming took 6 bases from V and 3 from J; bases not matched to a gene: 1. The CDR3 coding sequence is TGTGCCAGTAGCCGGGGGGGCTACGAGCAGTACTTC. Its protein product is CASSRGGYEQYF.

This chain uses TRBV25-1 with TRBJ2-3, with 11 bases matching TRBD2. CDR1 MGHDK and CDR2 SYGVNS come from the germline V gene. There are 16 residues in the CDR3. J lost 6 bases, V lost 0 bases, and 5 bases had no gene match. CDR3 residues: CASSEYRLAGMDTQYF. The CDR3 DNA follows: TGTGCCAGCAGTGAATACCGACTAGCGGGGATGGATACGCAGTATTTT.

The CDR3 bases are TGTGCCAGTAGTCCCGTGGAGGGTAGCAATCAGCCCCAGCATTTT. Translating it yields CASSPVEGSNQPQHF. The V call is TRBV19, the J call TRBJ1-5; unclear D gene. Trimming took 5 bases from V and 0 from J, leaving 11 bases between them. Germline V gene data show CDR1 as LNHDA and CDR2 as SQIVND (reference sequence). The CDR3 has 15 amino acids.

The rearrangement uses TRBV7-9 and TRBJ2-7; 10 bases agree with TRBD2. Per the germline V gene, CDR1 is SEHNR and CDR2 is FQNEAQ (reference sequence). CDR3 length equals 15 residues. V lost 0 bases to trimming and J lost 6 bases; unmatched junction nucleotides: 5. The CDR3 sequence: CASSLAASGGGEQYF. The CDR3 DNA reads TGTGCCAGCAGCTTAGCGGCTAGCGGGGGCGGCGAGCAGTACTTC. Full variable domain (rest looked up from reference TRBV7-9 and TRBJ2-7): DTGVSQNPRHKITKRGQNVTFRCDPISEHNRLYWYRQTLGQGPEFLTYFQNEAQLEKSRLLSDRFSAERPKGSFSTLEIQRTEQGDSAMYLCASSLAASGGGEQYFGPGTRLTVT.

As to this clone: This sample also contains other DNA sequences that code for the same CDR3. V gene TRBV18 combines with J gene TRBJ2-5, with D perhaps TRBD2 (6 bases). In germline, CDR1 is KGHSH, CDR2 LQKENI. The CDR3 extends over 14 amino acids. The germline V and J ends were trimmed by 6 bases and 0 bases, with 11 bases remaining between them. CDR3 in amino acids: CASSPRGYQETQYF. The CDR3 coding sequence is TGTGCCAGCTCCCCTCGGGGGTACCAAGAGACCCAGTACTTC. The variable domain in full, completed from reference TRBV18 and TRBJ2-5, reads NAGVMQNPRHLVRRRGQEARLRCSPMKGHSHVYWYRQLPEEGLKFMVYLQKENIIDESGMPKERFSAEFPKEGPSILRIQQVVRGDSAAYFCASSPRGYQETQYFGPGTRLLVL.

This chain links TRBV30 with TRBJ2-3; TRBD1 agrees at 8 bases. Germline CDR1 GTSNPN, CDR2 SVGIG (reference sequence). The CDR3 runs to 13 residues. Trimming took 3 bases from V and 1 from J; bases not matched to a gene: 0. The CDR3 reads CAWRTGGTDTQYF. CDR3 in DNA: TGTGCCTGGAGGACAGGGGGCACAGATACGCAGTATTTT. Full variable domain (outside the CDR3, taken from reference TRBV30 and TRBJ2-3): SQTIHQWPATLVQPVGSPLSLECTVEGTSNPNLYWYRQAAGRGLQLLFYSVGIGQISSEVPQNLSASRPQDRQFILSSKKLLLSDSGFYLCAWRTGGTDTQYFGPGTRLTVL.